The 28 T cell receptor beta chains below all came from one sample that was sequenced in a study of shared clonotypes between healthy human individuals. Profiling relied on immunoSEQ multiplex PCR, and the TCRdb table lists in-frame clones only, not all of them. Here the sample spans about 1.1 million clones, around 82% being singletons. The material sequenced was memory CD4+ T cells from PBMCs. Subset: CD45RA-negative fraction. The receptors here all came from a man aged 18 to 30 in good health. Some clones in this sample may be carry-over from other donors' samples.

This clone showed up just a few times. The chain couples TRBV14 to TRBJ2-7; D gene ambiguous. V lost 0 bases and J lost 10, with 13 bases in between. The length of the CDR3 is 13 residues. The germline CDR1 and CDR2 sequences are SGHDN and FVKESK. CDR3 bases: TGTGCCAGCAGCCAAGATCCCCAGGCGCCACAGTACTTC. Protein sequence: CASSQDPQAPQYF.

The rearrangement joins TRBV28 to TRBJ1-5; D may be TRBD1 (6 bases). V was pared by 6 bases and J by 3 bases, with 12 bases between. The germline V gene encodes CDR1 MDHEN and CDR2 SYDVKM. This CDR3 spans 14 amino acids. The CDR3 DNA reads as TGTGCCAGCAGCAGCACAGGGACCAATCAGCCCCAGCATTTT. Translated, it gives CASSSTGTNQPQHF.

The chain has TRBV9 and TRBJ2-1; TRBD2 matches 11 bases. Germline CDR1 and CDR2: SGDLS and YYNGEE. The CDR3 sequence is 17 residues long. The trim removed 0 bases at V and 4 bases at J, leaving 6 bases unmatched. The CDR3 DNA follows: TGTGCCAGCAGCGTAGAGGGTAGCGGGAGGGGGTACAATGAGCAGTTCTTC. Translating it yields CASSVEGSGRGYNEQFF.

V gene TRBV6-6 combines with J gene TRBJ2-7; no firm D call. The length of the CDR3 is 14 residues. Germline V lookup: CDR1 MNHNY, CDR2 SVGAGI (reference sequence). Trimming took off 2 bases at V and 2 bases at J, with 10 bases between the two ends. The CDR3 reads CASSYHKPAYEQYF. The CDR3 DNA reads as TGTGCCAGCAGTTACCACAAGCCCGCCTACGAGCAGTACTTC.

The CDR3 loop reads CASSVPEGFNQPQHF. As DNA, the CDR3 is TGTGCCAGCAGTGTCCCGGAGGGATTCAATCAGCCCCAGCATTTT. The chain combines TRBV28 with TRBJ1-5; D call uncertain. The V and J ends lost 5 bases and 3 bases respectively, with 14 bases between them. This CDR3 has 15 amino acids. CDR1 is MDHEN and CDR2 is SYDVKM in the germline V gene.

The J gene is TRBJ2-7, the V gene TRBV19; 9 bases are a match to TRBD2. Germline V gene sequence: CDR1 LNHDA, CDR2 SQIVND (reference sequence). V trimming: 6 bases; J trimming: 1 base; junction bases outside the gene matches: 10. The CDR3 runs to 16 residues. The CDR3 nucleotides read TGTGCCAGTAGGCTCTCCAGCGGGAGGACATCCTACGAGCAGTACTTC. Its protein product is CASRLSSGRTSYEQYF.

The chain joins TRBV28 to TRBJ2-7; 10 nucleotides agree with TRBD1. The germline V gene encodes CDR1 MDHEN and CDR2 SYDVKM. V was clipped by 4 bases and J by 3 bases; unmatched bases: 6. The length of the CDR3 is 15 residues. The CDR3 DNA follows: TGTGCCAGCAGTTCCTGGGGGACAGGGGACTACGAGCAGTACTTC. It is translated as CASSSWGTGDYEQYF.

This clone was detected only once. In the same sample, other DNA sequences code for this CDR3. The rearrangement links TRBV5-4 to TRBJ2-5; the D call may be TRBD1 or TRBD2 (5 bases each). Germline V gene lookup returns CDR1 SGHNT and CDR2 YYREEE (reference sequence). Trimming left V 4 bases short and J 4 bases short, with 14 bases between. The CDR3 covers 14 residues. The CDR3 spells CASSLTGPRETQYF. The CDR3 DNA is TGTGCCAGCAGCCTTACGGGGCCCAGAGAGACCCAGTACTTC.

This chain links TRBV12-5 with TRBJ2-1; 7 bases map to TRBD2. Germline CDR1 LGHNT, CDR2 FRNRAP. Trimming took 5 bases from V and 0 from J; bases not matched to a gene: 7. The CDR3 runs 16 residues. CDR3 region: CASGPGGGRSYNEQFF. CDR3 sequence (DNA): TGTGCTAGTGGTCCCGGCGGGGGTCGCTCCTACAATGAGCAGTTCTTC.

V usage is TRBV27 and J usage is TRBJ2-1, with 9 bases aligning to TRBD1. There are 15 residues in the CDR3. CDR1 and CDR2 from the germline V gene are MNHEY and SMNVEV (reference sequence). J was trimmed by 1 base and V by 4 bases; bases with no gene match: 2. The CDR3 loop reads CASSYGTGSYNEQFF. The CDR3 DNA reads TGTGCCAGCAGTTACGGGACAGGGTCCTACAATGAGCAGTTCTTC.

The chain's CDR3 is CASSSTPAGMETQYF. CDR3 DNA: TGTGCCAGCAGCTCCACTCCAGCGGGAATGGAGACCCAGTACTTC. The chain employs TRBV5-4 and TRBJ2-5; 7 bases match TRBD2. The CDR3 totals 15 residues. Germline V gene sequence: CDR1 SGHNT, CDR2 YYREEE (reference sequence). Germline trimming cut 3 bases from V and 5 bases from J; bases unmatched to any gene: 10.

Points on this clone: Other DNA sequences in the sample encode the same CDR3. This chain connects TRBV5-1 to TRBJ2-3; D remains unclear. CDR3 size: 11 residues. Trimming left V 0 bases short and J 6 bases short, with 2 bases between. In germline, CDR1 is SGHRS, CDR2 YFSETQ. The chain's CDR3 is CASSLGDTQYF. In nucleotides, the CDR3 is TGCGCCAGCAGCTTGGGGGATACGCAGTATTTT.

In this sample, this clone turned up many times. This chain links TRBV7-2 with TRBJ1-2; D uncertain. Looked up from germline, CDR1 is SGHTA and CDR2 is FQGNSA. V was cut by 5 bases and J by 3 bases, with 7 bases left in between. The CDR3 length is 12 residues. The CDR3 is CASSPFDYGYTF. Written as DNA, the CDR3 is TGTGCCAGCAGCCCATTCGACTATGGCTACACCTTC. Combining the CDR3 with reference TRBV7-2 and TRBJ1-2 gives the whole variable domain GAGVSQSPSNKVTEKGKDVELRCDPISGHTALYWYRQSLGQGLEFLIYFQGNSAPDKSGLPSDRFSAERTGGSVSTLTIQRTQQEDSAVYLCASSPFDYGYTFGSGTRLTVV.

This rearrangement joins TRBV28 to TRBJ1-5; no firm D call. The CDR3 loop spans 11 amino acids. Germline CDR1 is MDHEN and CDR2 is SYDVKM. V was clipped by 5 bases and J by 6 bases, with 5 bases between them. CDR3: CASSAIQPQHF. The CDR3, as DNA: TGTGCCAGCAGTGCGATTCAGCCCCAGCATTTT.

On this clone itself: This likely traces to a read error, being one base from a far larger clone. V gene TRBV20-1 combines with J gene TRBJ1-1; tentative D call: TRBD1 (6 bases). Germline V gene lookup returns CDR1 DFQATT and CDR2 SNEGSKA (reference sequence). Trimming removed 0 bases at V and 11 bases at J, with 10 bases between. This CDR3 is 11 amino acids long. Here the CDR3 DNA reads TGCAGTGCTAGAGATCGGGGGGCGGCTTTCTTT. Translated, it gives CSARDRGAAFF.

This clone was seen only a few times. This chain connects TRBV7-9 to TRBJ2-7; 12 nucleotides align to TRBD2. Germline CDR1 and CDR2: SEHNR and FQNEAQ (reference sequence). Losses at the gene ends were 5 bases for V and 2 bases for J; bases not matched to a gene: 4. This CDR3 contains 15 residues. For the CDR3, the DNA is TGTGCCAGCAGCCAGGGGACTAGCGGGCCCTACGAGCAGTACTTC. This codes for CASSQGTSGPYEQYF.

J is TRBJ1-2 and V is TRBV19; 7 bases fit TRBD1. This CDR3 has 14 amino acids. J was trimmed by 3 bases and V by 9 bases; bases with no gene match: 10. Germline assignment: CDR1 LNHDA and CDR2 SQIVND (reference sequence). As DNA, the CDR3 is TGTGCCAGCAAACCACTCGACAGGGACTATGGCTACACCTTC. This encodes CASKPLDRDYGYTF. The complete variable domain, with remaining parts taken from reference TRBV19 and TRBJ1-2, reads DGGITQSPKYLFRKEGQNVTLSCEQNLNHDAMYWYRQDPGQGLRLIYYSQIVNDFQKGDIAEGYSVSREKKESFPLTVTSAQKNPTAFYLCASKPLDRDYGYTFGSGTRLTVV.

The rearrangement links TRBV5-4 to TRBJ2-7, with D tentatively TRBD2 (5 bases). The CDR3 loop spans 13 amino acids. Trimming removed 0 bases at V and 7 bases at J, with 11 bases between. The germline CDR1 and CDR2 sequences are SGHNT and YYREEE (reference sequence). CDR3 in amino acids: CASSLVGPGEQYF. The CDR3 bases are TGTGCCAGCAGCTTGGTCGGACCGGGGGAGCAGTACTTC.

The chain carries TRBV19 and TRBJ1-5; no reliable D call. The CDR3 has 12 residues. CDR1 and CDR2 from the germline V gene are LNHDA and SQIVND (reference sequence). With 6 bases removed from V and 0 bases from J, the gap between germline ends came to 3 bases. This CDR3 is CASSDSNQPQHF. The DNA of the CDR3 is TGTGCCAGTAGCGATAGCAATCAGCCCCAGCATTTT.

In the case of this clone: Other nucleotide sequences in the sample specify the same CDR3. The rearrangement links TRBV7-9 to TRBJ1-3; D gene uncertain. Trimming took off 2 bases at V and 0 bases at J, with 5 bases between the two ends. CDR1 and CDR2 from the germline V gene are SEHNR and FQNEAQ (reference sequence). The length of the CDR3 is 14 residues. CDR3 sequence: CASSLSRSGNTIYF. CDR3 coding DNA: TGTGCCAGCAGCTTAAGCCGCTCTGGAAACACCATATATTTT.

The rearrangement links TRBV20-1 to TRBJ2-7, with a weak D call TRBD2 (5 bases). This CDR3 has 11 amino acids. The germline V gene has CDR1 DFQATT and CDR2 SNEGSKA (reference sequence). V shed 6 bases and J shed 2 bases, with 8 bases lying between them. The CDR3 loop reads CSAARAYEQYF. The CDR3 nucleotides read TGCAGTGCGGCGAGGGCCTACGAGCAGTACTTC.

The chain joins TRBV5-1 to TRBJ1-2; 9 bases line up with TRBD1. Unmatched junction bases numbered 7, after V lost 3 bases and J lost 7 bases. Germline values: CDR1 SGHRS, CDR2 YFSETQ. CDR3 length: 14 residues. DNA for the CDR3: TGCGCCAGCAGCTCCGGACAGGGGCCTGGTGGCTACACCTTC. This encodes CASSSGQGPGGYTF.

This sequence joins TRBV5-1 and TRBJ2-1; TRBD2 aligns across 9 bases. Germline lookup yields CDR1 SGHRS and CDR2 YFSETQ. Unmatched junction bases numbered 6, after V lost 6 bases and J lost 5 bases. The CDR3 runs to 14 residues. The CDR3 nucleotides are TGCGCCAGCATGGTGACTAGCGGAAACAATGAGCAGTTCTTC. It is translated as CASMVTSGNNEQFF.

In its sample, this clone was seen once. CDR3 protein: CASSSPFITAEQYF. In DNA form, the CDR3 reads TGTGCCAGCAGTTCGCCCTTTATTACTGCTGAGCAGTACTTC. V usage is TRBV28 and J usage is TRBJ2-7; D ambiguous. This CDR3 is built from 14 residues. Trimming took off 4 bases at V and 7 bases at J, with 17 bases between the two ends. Germline CDR1 and CDR2: MDHEN and SYDVKM.

This chain connects TRBV12-5 to TRBJ2-5, with D perhaps matching TRBD1 (5 bases). Trimming removed 7 bases from V and 5 bases from J, with 14 bases in between. Germline values: CDR1 LGHNT, CDR2 FRNRAP. This CDR3 comprises 13 residues. The CDR3 DNA reads as TGTGCTAGTGCCGACCAGGGCTGGGAGACCCAGTACTTC. It is translated as CASADQGWETQYF.

The chain joins TRBV25-1 to TRBJ2-7; D not resolved. The CDR3 loop spans 10 amino acids. The germline gives CDR1 MGHDK, CDR2 SYGVNS. Between the trimmed V and J ends, which lost 7 bases and 3 bases, there was a span of 4 bases. This chain's CDR3 is CASMGYEQYF. CDR3 DNA sequence: TGTGCCAGCATGGGCTACGAGCAGTACTTC.

This rearrangement joins TRBV25-1 to TRBJ2-2, with 8 bases that match TRBD1. Germline V gene data show CDR1 as MGHDK and CDR2 as SYGVNS. The V segment lost 2 bases and the J segment 3 bases; nucleotides outside the gene matches: 2. CDR3 length: 15 residues. CDR3 amino acids: CASSEDRGDTGELFF. For the CDR3, the DNA is TGTGCCAGCAGTGAAGACAGGGGAGACACCGGGGAGCTGTTTTTT.

This clone occurred a few times. The chain uses TRBV18 and TRBJ1-2, with D tentatively TRBD1 (5 bases). Germline V CDR1 and CDR2: KGHSH, LQKENI. The CDR3 length is 16 residues. Trimming stripped 2 bases from V and 4 bases from J, with 17 bases between. The CDR3 spells CASSPGGQGFSYGYTF. The CDR3 DNA sequence: TGTGCCAGCTCACCAGGAGGGCAGGGATTTTCCTATGGCTACACCTTC.